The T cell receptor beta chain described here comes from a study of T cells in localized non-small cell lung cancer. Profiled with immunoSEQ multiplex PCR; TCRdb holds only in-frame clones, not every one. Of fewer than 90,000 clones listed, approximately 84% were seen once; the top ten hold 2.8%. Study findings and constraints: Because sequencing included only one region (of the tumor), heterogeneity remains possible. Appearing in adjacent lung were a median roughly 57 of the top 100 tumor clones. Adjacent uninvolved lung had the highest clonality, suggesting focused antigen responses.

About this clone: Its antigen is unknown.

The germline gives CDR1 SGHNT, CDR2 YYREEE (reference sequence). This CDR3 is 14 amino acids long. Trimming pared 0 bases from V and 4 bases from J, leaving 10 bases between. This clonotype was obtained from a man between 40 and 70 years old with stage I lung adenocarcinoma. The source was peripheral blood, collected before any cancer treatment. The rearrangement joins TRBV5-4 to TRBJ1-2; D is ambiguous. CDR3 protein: CASSLARKAYGYTF. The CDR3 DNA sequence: TGTGCCAGCAGCTTGGCCAGGAAGGCCTATGGCTACACCTTC.